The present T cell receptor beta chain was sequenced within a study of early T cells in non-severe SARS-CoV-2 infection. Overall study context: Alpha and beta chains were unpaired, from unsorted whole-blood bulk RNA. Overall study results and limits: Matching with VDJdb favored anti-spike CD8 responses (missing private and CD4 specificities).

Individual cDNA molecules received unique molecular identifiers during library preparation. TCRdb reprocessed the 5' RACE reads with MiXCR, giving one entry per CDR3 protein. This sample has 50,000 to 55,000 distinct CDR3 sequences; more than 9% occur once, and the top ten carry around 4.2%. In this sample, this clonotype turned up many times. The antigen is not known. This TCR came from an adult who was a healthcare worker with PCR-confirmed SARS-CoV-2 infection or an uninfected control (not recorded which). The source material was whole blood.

In nucleotides, the CDR3 is TGTGCCAGCAGCTTAGTGGCGTCCGGGGAGACCCAGTACTTC. Translated: CASSLVASGETQYF. The chain links TRBV7-7 to TRBJ2-5, with D unresolved. Germline V gene sequence: CDR1 SSHAT, CDR2 FNYEAQ (reference sequence). V lost 1 base to trimming and J lost 5 bases, with 11 bases between them. The CDR3 sequence is 14 residues long.